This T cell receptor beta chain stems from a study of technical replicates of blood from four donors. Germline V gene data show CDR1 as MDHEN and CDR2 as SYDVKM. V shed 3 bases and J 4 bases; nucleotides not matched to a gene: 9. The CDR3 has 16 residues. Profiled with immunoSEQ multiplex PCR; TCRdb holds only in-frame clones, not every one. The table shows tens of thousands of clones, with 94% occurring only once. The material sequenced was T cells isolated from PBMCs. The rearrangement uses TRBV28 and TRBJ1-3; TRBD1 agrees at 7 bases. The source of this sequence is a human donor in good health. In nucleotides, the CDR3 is TGTGCCAGCAGTTTCCGGGGAGACAGGGAGGGAAACACCATATATTTT. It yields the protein CASSFRGDREGNTIYF.